This TCR beta chain was profiled in a study of T cell changes during pregnancy in multiple sclerosis. The CDR3 runs to 14 residues. Trimming at V came to 8 bases and at J to 2 bases, leaving 9 bases not matched to a gene. Germline values: CDR1 SNHLY, CDR2 FYNNEI. Libraries were prepared by immunoSEQ multiplex PCR; TCRdb keeps only in-frame clonotypes and omits some of them. The repertoire holds roughly 70,000 clones, with approximately 90% as singletons. This sequence joins TRBV2 and TRBJ2-7; TRBD1 aligns across 7 bases. Here the sequenced sample was peripheral blood, taken in the third trimester of pregnancy. The receptor was isolated from a female donor with multiple sclerosis, enrolled in a pregnancy study. DNA for the CDR3: TGTGCCAGCTGGTCCCACGACAGGGCCTACGAGCAGTACTTC. Protein: CASWSHDRAYEQYF.